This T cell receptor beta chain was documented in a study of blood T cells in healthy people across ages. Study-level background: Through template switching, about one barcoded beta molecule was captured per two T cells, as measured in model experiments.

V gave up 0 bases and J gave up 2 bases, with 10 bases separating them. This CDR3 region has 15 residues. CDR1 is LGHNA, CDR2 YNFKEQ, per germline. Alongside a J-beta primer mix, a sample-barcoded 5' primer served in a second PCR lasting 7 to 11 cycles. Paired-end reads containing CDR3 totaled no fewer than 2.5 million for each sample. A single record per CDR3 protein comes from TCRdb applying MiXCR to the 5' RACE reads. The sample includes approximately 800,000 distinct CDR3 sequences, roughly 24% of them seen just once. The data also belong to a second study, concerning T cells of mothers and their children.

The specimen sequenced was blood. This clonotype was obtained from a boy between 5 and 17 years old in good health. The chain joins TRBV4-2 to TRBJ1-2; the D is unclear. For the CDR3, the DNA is TGTGCCAGCAGCCAAGAACTCGGACTGAACTATGGCTACACCTTC. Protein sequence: CASSQELGLNYGYTF.